This entry lists 28 T cell receptor beta chains sequenced from one sample in a study of T cells in localized non-small cell lung cancer. Sequenced by immunoSEQ multiplex PCR; TCRdb stores in-frame clones only, minus some. The table includes tens of thousands of clones, around four fifths detected once. Sequencing used peripheral blood, obtained before any cancer treatment. These receptors all come from a female donor over 55 with stage II squamous cell lung carcinoma.

This clone is a singleton in its sample. The V and J genes are TRBV6-1 and TRBJ1-6; D gene ambiguous. Germline-derived CDR1 and CDR2 are MNHNS and SASEGT. CDR3 length: 13 amino acids. Trimming left V 6 bases short and J 1 base short, with 4 bases between. CDR3: CASRGSYNSPLHF. CDR3 bases: TGTGCCAGCAGGGGGTCCTATAATTCACCCCTCCACTTT.

A single count supports this clone. V gene TRBV10-3 combines with J gene TRBJ1-5, with TRBD1 as a possible D gene (6 bases). V lost 10 bases to trimming and J lost 3 bases, with 16 bases between them. The CDR3 is 14 amino acids. CDR1 is ENHRY, CDR2 SYGVKD, per germline. CDR3 region: CASSQDSPNQPQHF. CDR3 sequence (DNA): TGTGCCAGCAGCCAGGACAGCCCCAATCAGCCCCAGCATTTT.

This clone was recorded once. This sequence joins TRBV5-4 and TRBJ2-1; D is perhaps TRBD2 (5 bases). The CDR3 runs 15 residues. With 4 bases removed from V and 6 bases from J, the gap between germline ends came to 17 bases. Germline V CDR1 and CDR2: SGHNT, YYREEE (reference sequence). The CDR3 reads CASSLPQGSGNEQFF. Here the CDR3 DNA reads TGTGCCAGCAGCCTCCCCCAAGGGAGCGGCAATGAGCAGTTCTTC.

The chain has TRBV7-9 and TRBJ1-1; D gene unclear. The V gene lost 2 bases and the J gene lost 5 bases, with 12 bases spanning the gap. The CDR3 is 14 residues long. Germline CDR1 SEHNR, CDR2 FQNEAQ (reference sequence). The CDR3 spells CASSLNPGSTEAFF. CDR3 coding DNA: TGTGCCAGCAGCTTAAACCCGGGGAGTACTGAAGCTTTCTTT.

The V and J genes are TRBV5-4 and TRBJ2-7; 7 positions match TRBD1. The CDR3 sequence is 15 residues long. CDR1 is SGHNT and CDR2 is YYREEE in the germline V gene (reference sequence). The trim removed 4 bases at V and 2 bases at J, leaving 9 bases unmatched. The DNA of the CDR3 is TGTGCCAGCAGCCTCCGGGACAGCAGACCCTACGAGCAGTACTTC. The encoded protein is CASSLRDSRPYEQYF.

The rearrangement uses TRBV6-5 and TRBJ1-1; D remains ambiguous. The V and J ends lost 2 bases and 8 bases respectively, with 9 bases between them. CDR1 is MNHEY and CDR2 is SVGAGI in the germline V gene. There are 12 residues in the CDR3. The chain's CDR3 is CASSYVGSEAFF. Here the CDR3 DNA reads TGTGCCAGCAGTTACGTGGGCAGCGAAGCTTTCTTT.

The chain recombines TRBV18 with TRBJ2-3; TRBD2 matches at 8 bases. CDR3 length: 18 residues. Germline CDR1 reads KGHSH; CDR2 reads LQKENI. V lost 1 base and J lost 0; bases outside the gene matches: 9. CDR3 DNA sequence: TGTGCCAGCTCACCACTGAGCGGGGGAGCCACTAGCACAGATACGCAGTATTTT. This sequence encodes CASSPLSGGATSTDTQYF.

Points on this clone: In this CDR3 the conserved last residue, phenylalanine or tryptophan, is missing, so a read error is likely. The DNA is omitted, as the CDR3 cannot be located on it reliably, and the CDR3 follows TCRdb's listing. CDR3: CARGRQQSRDI. The chain uses TRBV21-1 and TRBJ2-7; TRBD1 was called by the table and not checked on the DNA. TRBV21-1 is an annotated pseudogene. The CDR3 comprises 11 residues, both ends counted.

The chain couples TRBV19 to TRBJ2-7; the match to TRBD1 covers 9 bases. The CDR3 is 14 amino acids. V shed 6 bases and J 7 bases; nucleotides not matched to a gene: 10. Germline assignment: CDR1 LNHDA and CDR2 SQIVND (reference sequence). The CDR3 DNA reads TGTGCCAGTAGCCGGGACAGGGTCCCTGGGGAGCAGTACTTC. The encoded protein is CASSRDRVPGEQYF.

CDR3 DNA: TGTGCCAGCAGCGTAGGAGCGTCGGGCACCGGGGAGCTGTTTTTT. Its protein product is CASSVGASGTGELFF. The V gene is TRBV9, the J gene TRBJ2-2, with D unresolved. The germline V and J ends were trimmed by 0 bases and 4 bases, with 10 bases remaining between them. Germline V gives CDR1 SGDLS, CDR2 YYNGEE. The CDR3 contains 15 residues.

The V gene is TRBV19, the J gene TRBJ1-6; the match to TRBD1 covers 10 bases. J was trimmed by 10 bases and V by 3 bases; bases with no gene match: 6. The CDR3 runs 15 residues. The germline V gene has CDR1 LNHDA and CDR2 SQIVND (reference sequence). In DNA form, the CDR3 reads TGTGCCAGTAGTATGACGGGACAGGGGATATCACCCCTCCACTTT. This sequence encodes CASSMTGQGISPLHF.

This chain joins TRBV25-1 and TRBJ1-2; D gene ambiguous. The CDR3 is 13 amino acids. The V and J ends lost 3 bases and 3 bases respectively, with 8 bases between them. Looked up from germline, CDR1 is MGHDK and CDR2 is SYGVNS. The CDR3 here is CASSEEDDYGYTF. In DNA, the CDR3 is TGTGCCAGCAGTGAGGAGGACGACTATGGCTACACCTTC.

The chain recombines TRBV19 with TRBJ1-6; the match to TRBD1 covers 7 bases. Germline assignment: CDR1 LNHDA and CDR2 SQIVND (reference sequence). The CDR3 sequence is 15 residues long. V trimming: 6 bases; J trimming: 7 bases; junction bases outside the gene matches: 9. The CDR3 DNA reads TGTGCCAGTAGGGACACAGGGGAGGGGAATTCACCCCTCCACTTT. It yields the protein CASRDTGEGNSPLHF.

The chain has TRBV2 and TRBJ1-2; D gene ambiguous. The germline V and J ends were trimmed by 8 bases and 2 bases, with 6 bases remaining between them. The CDR3 runs 11 residues. CDR1 is SNHLY, CDR2 FYNNEI, per germline. The CDR3 here is CASGKNYGYTF. As DNA, the CDR3 is TGTGCCAGCGGGAAAAACTATGGCTACACCTTC.

The chain employs TRBV13 and TRBJ2-1; 9 positions agree with TRBD2. V dropped 5 bases and J dropped 0; count of bases not matched to a gene: 11. There are 18 residues in the CDR3. Germline V gene lookup returns CDR1 PRHDT and CDR2 FYEKMQ (reference sequence). The CDR3 region is CASSAITSGLASYNEQFF. CDR3 nucleotide sequence: TGTGCCAGCAGCGCTATTACTAGCGGGCTAGCCTCCTACAATGAGCAGTTCTTC.

The rearrangement uses TRBV5-8 and TRBJ1-2; the D gene is possibly TRBD1 (5 bases). V lost 4 bases and J 5 bases, leaving 18 bases between the germline ends. Germline V gene sequence: CDR1 SGHTS, CDR2 YDEGEE. The CDR3 totals 15 residues. The CDR3 DNA reads as TGTGCCAGCAGCCCGAGCACCGGGACGGAGTATGGCTACACCTTC. It codes for CASSPSTGTEYGYTF.

This clone showed up just a few times. The chain links TRBV4-3 to TRBJ1-2; TRBD1 is a possible D gene (5 bases). The CDR3 has 16 residues. V was cut by 5 bases and J by 4 bases, with 20 bases left in between. Per the germline V gene, CDR1 is LGHNA and CDR2 is YSLEER. The CDR3 region is CASSYGAGDGGYGYTF. CDR3 nucleotide sequence: TGCGCCAGCAGCTACGGGGCGGGGGACGGCGGCTATGGCTACACCTTC.

The rearrangement links TRBV2 to TRBJ2-2; tentative D call: TRBD1 (6 bases). This CDR3 is 14 amino acids long. V was shortened by 5 bases and J by 6 bases, with 13 bases between the two germline ends. Germline CDR1 SNHLY, CDR2 FYNNEI. CDR3 nucleotide sequence: TGTGCCAGCAGTAACAGGGAAGGGGCCGGGGAGCTGTTTTTT. Translating gives CASSNREGAGELFF.

This clone is a singleton in its sample. Here the CDR3 DNA reads TGTGCCAGCAGTCGAGGGTTAACCACTGAAGCTTTCTTT. Protein product: CASSRGLTTEAFF. The chain carries TRBV25-1 and TRBJ1-1; D unresolved. V was pared by 5 bases and J by 4 bases, with 11 bases between. The CDR3 loop spans 13 amino acids. Germline V lookup: CDR1 MGHDK, CDR2 SYGVNS.

CDR3 amino acids: CASSARIGVWQYF. For the CDR3, the DNA is TGTGCCAGCAGCGCCAGGATAGGGGTTTGGCAGTACTTC. This rearrangement joins TRBV7-6 to TRBJ2-7; tentative D call: TRBD1 (5 bases). The CDR3 has 13 residues. The germline V gene has CDR1 SGHVS and CDR2 FNYEAQ. V was cut by 5 bases and J by 9 bases, with 17 bases left in between.

This clone showed up just a few times. The V call is TRBV6-6, the J call TRBJ1-1; D unclear. Per the germline V gene, CDR1 is MNHNY and CDR2 is SVGAGI (reference sequence). The CDR3 runs 14 residues. Trimming took off 7 bases at V and 1 base at J, with 13 bases between the two ends. The CDR3 loop is CASTPWRENTEAFF. The CDR3 DNA follows: TGTGCCAGCACCCCCTGGAGAGAGAACACTGAAGCTTTCTTT.

The V call is TRBV19, the J call TRBJ2-3; TRBD2 might be the D (5 bases). This CDR3 spans 11 amino acids. CDR1 is LNHDA and CDR2 is SQIVND in the germline V gene (reference sequence). The V end was cut by 7 bases, the J end by 4 bases, with 6 bases between. DNA for the CDR3: TGTGCCAGTACCGGGGCAGATACGCAGTATTTT. This encodes CASTGADTQYF.

The V and J genes are TRBV5-6 and TRBJ1-5; possibly TRBD1 for D (6 bases). The germline V gene has CDR1 SGHDT and CDR2 YYEEEE. Trimming shortened V by 2 bases and J by 4 bases, and 10 bases separated the two germline ends. This CDR3 spans 14 amino acids. For the CDR3, the DNA is TGTGCCAGCAGCTTAGAGGGGGGGAATCAGCCCCAGCATTTT. It encodes CASSLEGGNQPQHF.

V and J are TRBV5-4 and TRBJ1-2; D perhaps matches TRBD1 (6 bases). Germline CDR1 is SGHNT and CDR2 is YYREEE (reference sequence). V was shortened by 4 bases and J by 2 bases, with 15 bases between the two germline ends. There are 15 residues in the CDR3. In nucleotides, the CDR3 is TGTGCCAGCAGCGCCCCCGGGGGCCAAAACTATGGCTACACCTTC. It is translated as CASSAPGGQNYGYTF.

The rearrangement joins TRBV19 to TRBJ2-6, with 8 bases lining up with TRBD1. With V trimmed by 5 bases and J by 0 bases, 6 bases remained unmatched. The CDR3 consists of 17 residues. CDR1 and CDR2 from the germline V gene are LNHDA and SQIVND (reference sequence). This chain's CDR3 is CASSPRDRLSGANVLTF. The CDR3 nucleotides are TGTGCCAGTAGTCCCAGGGACAGGCTCTCTGGGGCCAACGTCCTGACTTTC.

The chain employs TRBV5-1 and TRBJ1-6, with D possibly TRBD1 on 5 matching bases. This CDR3 region has 14 residues. Germline lookup yields CDR1 SGHRS and CDR2 YFSETQ. V was pared by 5 bases and J by 5 bases, with 11 bases between. CDR3 protein: CASRVTAHNSPLHF. CDR3 in DNA: TGCGCCAGCAGGGTGACAGCTCATAATTCACCCCTCCACTTT.

This clone is a singleton in its sample. The rearrangement uses TRBV18 and TRBJ2-3, with D perhaps given as TRBD1 or TRBD2 (6 bases each). The ends were cut back, 3 bases at V and 2 bases at J, with 18 bases in the middle. CDR3 size: 17 residues. CDR1 and CDR2 from the germline V gene are KGHSH and LQKENI. This chain's CDR3 is CASSPIALRGPTDTQYF. In DNA form, the CDR3 reads TGTGCCAGCTCACCGATTGCGCTACGGGGGCCCACAGATACGCAGTATTTT.

The chain couples TRBV5-1 to TRBJ1-2, with D maybe TRBD1 (5 bases). CDR1 is SGHRS and CDR2 is YFSETQ in the germline V gene. The germline V and J ends were trimmed by 0 bases and 11 bases, with 17 bases remaining between them. The CDR3 spans 14 residues. The CDR3 region is CASSLDGGRGKYTF. As DNA, the CDR3 is TGCGCCAGCAGCTTGGATGGGGGTAGAGGGAAATACACCTTC.